The 22 T cell receptor beta chains below come from one sample, sequenced in a study of control samples from healthy donors and cancer patients. The protocol was immunoSEQ multiplex PCR, while the TCRdb copy is restricted to in-frame clones and leaves out a portion. The sample holds 390,000 or so clones; approximately 92% are singletons and the top ten take around 6.4%. The sequenced sample consisted of PBMCs. The source is a man aged 35 to 55 with head and neck cancer.

The rearrangement joins TRBV18 to TRBJ2-7, with unresolved D. CDR1 and CDR2 (germline): KGHSH, LQKENI. Trimming took off 0 bases at V and 3 bases at J, with 9 bases between the two ends. The CDR3 spans 14 residues. The CDR3 nucleotides are TGTGCCAGCTCACCACCGTACGGACGCTACGAGCAGTACTTC. It specifies CASSPPYGRYEQYF.

This chain connects TRBV15 to TRBJ2-1; 7 bases are shared with TRBD1. V lost 2 bases and J lost 6; bases outside the gene matches: 13. Germline V lookup: CDR1 LNHNV, CDR2 YYDKDF (reference sequence). The CDR3 is 17 amino acids. The CDR3 bases are TGTGCCACCAGCAGAAGGCCCTGGGACAGCGACCTCAATGAGCAGTTCTTC. As protein: CATSRRPWDSDLNEQFF.

The chain carries TRBV2 and TRBJ2-1, with D unresolved. Trimming pared 6 bases from V and 5 bases from J, leaving 5 bases between. The germline V gene has CDR1 SNHLY and CDR2 FYNNEI. CDR3 length equals 11 residues. CDR3 DNA: TGTGCCAGCAGGACGAACAATGAGCAGTTCTTC. This codes for CASRTNNEQFF. The variable domain in full, with the rest retrieved from reference TRBV2 and TRBJ2-1, is EPEVTQTPSHQVTQMGQEVILRCVPISNHLYFYWYRQILGQKVEFLVSFYNNEISEKSEIFDDQFSVERPDGSNFTLKIRSTKLEDSAMYFCASRTNNEQFFGPGTRLTVL.

The chain couples TRBV4-3 to TRBJ1-6; D is ambiguous. V gave up 0 bases and J gave up 7 bases, with 10 bases separating them. CDR1 is LGHNA, CDR2 YSLEER, per germline. This CDR3 contains 15 residues. CDR3 residues: CASSQDQEGNSPLHF. CDR3 DNA: TGCGCCAGCAGCCAAGATCAGGAAGGGAATTCACCCCTCCACTTT.

The V gene is TRBV6-5, the J gene TRBJ1-1; 7 bases match TRBD1. J gave up 2 bases and V 7 bases, and 10 bases lay outside the gene matches. There are 15 residues in the CDR3. CDR1 is MNHEY, CDR2 SVGAGI, per germline. The CDR3 bases are TGTGCCAGCATGGACAGGAAAAGAATAAACACTGAAGCTTTCTTT. Amino acid sequence: CASMDRKRINTEAFF.

This rearrangement joins TRBV30 to TRBJ2-5; perhaps TRBD2 as D (5 bases). Germline V gene lookup returns CDR1 GTSNPN and CDR2 SVGIG (reference sequence). Trimming removed 5 bases at V and 5 bases at J, with 12 bases between. The CDR3 totals 12 residues. The CDR3 DNA is TGTGCCTGGTTCAAACTAGGGGAGACCCAGTACTTC. Protein sequence: CAWFKLGETQYF.

V gene TRBV5-1 combines with J gene TRBJ2-5; 8 bases match TRBD2. The CDR3 covers 15 residues. Trimming at V came to 4 bases and at J to 4 bases, leaving 9 bases not matched to a gene. Germline-derived CDR1 and CDR2 are SGHRS and YFSETQ. CDR3 residues: CASSALTGGRETQYF. The CDR3 nucleotides are TGCGCCAGCAGCGCCTTAACGGGGGGGCGAGAGACCCAGTACTTC.

Only one count was recorded for this clone. The V and J genes are TRBV6-5 and TRBJ1-1; the D gene is possibly TRBD1 (5 bases). Germline V lookup: CDR1 MNHEY, CDR2 SVGAGI. The V end lost 0 bases, the J end lost 4 bases, and 9 bases lay between the germline ends. CDR3 length: 14 residues. CDR3 sequence: CASSYSKGTTEAFF. DNA of the CDR3: TGTGCCAGCAGTTACTCGAAAGGGACCACTGAAGCTTTCTTT.

The chain couples TRBV28 to TRBJ1-1, with TRBD1 matching over 8 bases. The V segment lost 3 bases and the J segment 1 base; nucleotides outside the gene matches: 1. The CDR3 runs to 14 residues. Germline values: CDR1 MDHEN, CDR2 SYDVKM. In nucleotides, the CDR3 is TGTGCCAGCAGTTTTGGACAGGGGAACACTGAAGCTTTCTTT. Encoded protein: CASSFGQGNTEAFF.

The chain is built from TRBV27 and TRBJ2-3; 12 bases line up with TRBD2. CDR1 MNHEY and CDR2 SMNVEV come from the germline V gene (reference sequence). CDR3 length equals 21 residues. With V trimmed by 0 bases and J by 2 bases, 15 bases remained unmatched. The CDR3 region is CASSLSPRLAGADLNTDTQYF. Here the CDR3 DNA reads TGTGCCAGCAGTTTATCCCCCCGACTAGCGGGGGCCGACCTCAACACAGATACGCAGTATTTT.

This rearrangement joins TRBV2 to TRBJ2-2; D is perhaps TRBD1 (6 bases). Germline V gene data show CDR1 as SNHLY and CDR2 as FYNNEI. This CDR3 has 14 amino acids. Trimming stripped 8 bases from V and 0 bases from J, with 10 bases between. CDR3 sequence: CASSYRANTGELFF. CDR3 DNA sequence: TGTGCCAGCTCCTACAGGGCGAACACCGGGGAGCTGTTTTTT.

The rearrangement links TRBV19 to TRBJ1-4; 9 bases map to TRBD1. Germline CDR1 reads LNHDA; CDR2 reads SQIVND (reference sequence). The CDR3 contains 16 residues. The trim removed 4 bases at V and 2 bases at J, leaving 5 bases unmatched. CDR3 DNA sequence: TGTGCCAGTAGTACCTACAGGGGGCCGACTAATGAAAAACTGTTTTTT. Residues: CASSTYRGPTNEKLFF.

CDR3 amino acids: CASSLLGQPTDTQYF. The CDR3 DNA reads TGTGCCAGCAGCCTTTTAGGACAGCCCACAGATACGCAGTATTTT. The V and J genes are TRBV7-2 and TRBJ2-3; a possible D gene is TRBD1 (6 bases). CDR1 and CDR2 from the germline V gene are SGHTA and FQGNSA. CDR3 length: 15 amino acids. Trimming stripped 5 bases from V and 2 bases from J, with 14 bases between.

The V call is TRBV7-2, the J call TRBJ1-3; the match to TRBD1 covers 7 bases. This CDR3 has 15 residues. Germline CDR1 and CDR2: SGHTA and FQGNSA. J lost 0 bases, V lost 5 bases, and 4 bases had no gene match. CDR3 in amino acids: CASSVDRDSGNTIYF. CDR3 nucleotide sequence: TGTGCCAGCAGCGTAGACAGGGACTCTGGAAACACCATATATTTT. Using reference TRBV7-2 and TRBJ1-3 for the parts outside the CDR3, the full variable domain is GAGVSQSPSNKVTEKGKDVELRCDPISGHTALYWYRQSLGQGLEFLIYFQGNSAPDKSGLPSDRFSAERTGGSVSTLTIQRTQQEDSAVYLCASSVDRDSGNTIYFGEGSWLTVV.

This chain uses TRBV3-1 (or the pseudogene TRBV3-2) with TRBJ2-3; D uncertain. Germline CDR1 and CDR2: LGHDT and YNNKEL (reference sequence). The CDR3 has 13 amino acids. Trimming removed 4 bases from V and 4 bases from J, with 9 bases in between. The chain's CDR3 is CASSPEAADTQYF. The DNA of the CDR3 is TGTGCCAGCAGCCCAGAGGCTGCAGATACGCAGTATTTT.

V usage is TRBV7-2 and J usage is TRBJ1-1; no reliable D call. There are 13 residues in the CDR3. Germline lookup yields CDR1 SGHTA and CDR2 FQGNSA. The V and J ends lost 3 bases and 5 bases respectively, with 10 bases between them. The CDR3 bases are TGTGCCAGCAGCTTGGGGTTGGGTACTGAAGCTTTCTTT. This gives the protein CASSLGLGTEAFF.

The gene calls are TRBV24-1 and TRBJ2-3; no reliable D call. V was trimmed by 1 base and J by 2 bases, leaving 12 bases between them. Germline V lookup: CDR1 KGHDR, CDR2 SFDVKD. The CDR3 sequence is 16 residues long. CDR3 coding DNA: TGTGCCACCAGTGATTTTGGGCGGTCTTCCACAGATACGCAGTATTTT. It encodes CATSDFGRSSTDTQYF.

This rearrangement joins TRBV7-3 to TRBJ2-2; D gene ambiguous. The V and J ends lost 5 bases and 6 bases respectively, with 10 bases between them. This CDR3 has 13 residues. The germline V gene has CDR1 SGHTA and CDR2 FQGTGA. In nucleotides, the CDR3 is TGTGCCAGCAGCCTAGTCTTGGCCGGGGAGCTGTTTTTT. Translating gives CASSLVLAGELFF.

This chain connects TRBV13 to TRBJ2-7, with TRBD1 as a possible D gene (5 bases). Looked up from germline, CDR1 is PRHDT and CDR2 is FYEKMQ (reference sequence). Trimming stripped 5 bases from V and 0 bases from J, with 17 bases between. There are 16 residues in the CDR3. The chain's CDR3 is CASSPRAAQGSYEQYF. In DNA, the CDR3 is TGTGCCAGCAGCCCCCGGGCCGCGCAGGGCTCCTACGAGCAGTACTTC.

The V call is TRBV5-6, the J call TRBJ1-1; D not certain. This CDR3 spans 13 amino acids. V lost 1 base to trimming and J lost 1 base, with 5 bases between them. Per the germline V gene, CDR1 is SGHDT and CDR2 is YYEEEE. CDR3 sequence: CASSLNRNTEAFF. The CDR3 DNA reads as TGTGCCAGCAGCTTGAACAGGAACACTGAAGCTTTCTTT.

This clone was seen once. The V and J genes are TRBV7-8 and TRBJ2-7; D tentatively fits TRBD1 or TRBD2 (5 bases each). Trimming removed 6 bases at V and 1 base at J, with 10 bases between. Germline lookup yields CDR1 SGHVS and CDR2 FQNEAQ. The CDR3 is made up of 13 amino acids. The CDR3 DNA is TGTGCCAGCAGTTTGGGACCTTCCTACGAGCAGTACTTC. Its translation: CASSLGPSYEQYF.

A remark on this clone: One end of the junction is discordant with germline, which a read error may explain. Here the CDR3 reads CAISDGTGKGF. CDR3 bases: TGTGCCATCAGTGACGGGACAGGGAAGGGGTTC. V and J are TRBV10-3 and TRBJ2-7; 9 nucleotides agree with TRBD1. Germline CDR1 reads ENHRY; CDR2 reads SYGVKD. The CDR3 is 11 amino acids.